Listed here are 8 T cell receptor beta chains from one sample, sequenced in a study of blood T cell repertoires in COVID-19. Assay used: immunoSEQ multiplex PCR; TCRdb lists only in-frame clones, some missing. The table lists 150,000 to 200,000 clones, over 75% of them singletons, with approximately 9% in the top ten. The specimen was PBMCs or T cells enriched from blood (not recorded which). These receptors came from a woman younger than 35 who had recovered from COVID-19.

This clone was seen only once. This sequence joins TRBV29-1 and TRBJ2-3; 8 nucleotides match TRBD1. The CDR3 runs 14 residues. Germline CDR1 and CDR2: SQVTM and ANQGSEA. The ends lost 7 bases at V and 7 bases at J; junction bases unmatched: 13. CDR3 coding DNA: TGCAGCGCCCGGACAGGGCCGTCGAAAAATACGCAGTATTTT. Translated, it gives CSARTGPSKNTQYF.

The chain is built from TRBV27 and TRBJ1-6; 8 positions agree with TRBD1. V lost 8 bases, J lost 7 bases, and 4 bases stayed unmatched. CDR1 is MNHEY and CDR2 is SMNVEV in the germline V gene (reference sequence). This CDR3 is built from 13 residues. The CDR3: CASVGQGNSPLHF. The CDR3 coding sequence is TGTGCCAGCGTAGGACAGGGAAATTCACCCCTCCACTTT.

The CDR3 is CASSLVDEQYF. CDR3 sequence (DNA): TGCGCCAGCAGCTTGGTCGACGAGCAGTACTTC. The genes are TRBV5-1 and TRBJ2-7; D call uncertain. Germline V lookup: CDR1 SGHRS, CDR2 YFSETQ. The CDR3 runs 11 residues. V lost 0 bases to trimming and J lost 5 bases, with 3 bases between them.

The V call is TRBV9, the J call TRBJ2-1, with 11 bases aligning to TRBD2. V shed 1 base, J shed 8 bases, and the junction held 5 bases outside the gene matches. This CDR3 is 15 amino acids long. Germline-derived CDR1 and CDR2 are SGDLS and YYNGEE. The CDR3 spells CASSVTSGSQHEQFF. CDR3 bases: TGTGCCAGCAGCGTAACTAGCGGGAGTCAGCATGAGCAGTTCTTC.

This clone was seen at least ten times. The rearrangement uses TRBV7-2 and TRBJ2-7; 8 bases are a match to TRBD1. From germline, CDR1 is SGHTA and CDR2 FQGNSA. The CDR3 covers 14 residues. V was clipped by 3 bases and J by 8 bases; unmatched bases: 9. CDR3 sequence reads: CASSFRTGNTQQYF. For the CDR3, the DNA is TGTGCCAGCAGCTTTAGGACAGGGAATACACAGCAGTACTTC.

The chain links TRBV5-1 to TRBJ1-3, with D maybe TRBD1 (5 bases). CDR3 length: 15 residues. V was clipped by 1 base and J by 4 bases, with 12 bases between them. CDR1 is SGHRS, CDR2 YFSETQ, per germline. The CDR3 DNA reads as TGCGCCAGCAGCTTGTCAGGGAACTCAGGAAACACCATATATTTT. It specifies CASSLSGNSGNTIYF.

The V gene is TRBV19, the J gene TRBJ2-1, with D perhaps TRBD2 (5 bases). V lost 1 base to trimming and J lost 6 bases, with 10 bases between them. CDR1 and CDR2 (germline): LNHDA, SQIVND (reference sequence). CDR3 length equals 14 residues. The chain's CDR3 is CASSIALEGNEQFF. The CDR3 DNA follows: TGTGCCAGTAGTATAGCACTAGAAGGCAATGAGCAGTTCTTC.

The rearrangement joins TRBV10-1 to TRBJ2-2; D may be TRBD1 (6 bases). Trimming took off 2 bases at V and 6 bases at J, with 7 bases between the two ends. There are 13 residues in the CDR3. Germline V gives CDR1 WNHNN, CDR2 SYGVQD (reference sequence). The CDR3 spells CASSERGSGELFF. Here the CDR3 DNA reads TGCGCCAGCAGTGAGAGGGGGTCCGGGGAGCTGTTTTTT.